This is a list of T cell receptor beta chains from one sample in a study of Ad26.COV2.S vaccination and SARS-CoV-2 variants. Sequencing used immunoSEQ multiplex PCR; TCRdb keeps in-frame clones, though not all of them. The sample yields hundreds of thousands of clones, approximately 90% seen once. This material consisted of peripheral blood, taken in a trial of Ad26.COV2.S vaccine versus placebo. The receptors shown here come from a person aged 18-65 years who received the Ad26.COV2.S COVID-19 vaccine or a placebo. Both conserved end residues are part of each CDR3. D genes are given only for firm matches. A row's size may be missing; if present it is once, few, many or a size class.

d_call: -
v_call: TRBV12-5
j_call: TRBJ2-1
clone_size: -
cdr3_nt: TGTGCTAGTGGTTTGGCAGGACGCAATGAGCAGTTCTTC
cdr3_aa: CASGLAGRNEQFF

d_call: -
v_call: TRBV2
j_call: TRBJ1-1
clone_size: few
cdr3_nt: TGTGCCAGCAGTGAAGCGCTGGACTCTGAAGCTTTCTTT
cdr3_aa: CASSEALDSEAFF

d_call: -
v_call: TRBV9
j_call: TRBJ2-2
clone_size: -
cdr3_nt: TGTGCCAGCAGCGTGCTCAGGGCGCCCGGGGAGCTGTTTTTT
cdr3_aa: CASSVLRAPGELFF

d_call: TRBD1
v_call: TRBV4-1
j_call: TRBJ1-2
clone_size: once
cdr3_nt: TGCGCCAGCAGCCTCGGACAGGGTGGCGGCTACACCTTC
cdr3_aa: CASSLGQGGGYTF

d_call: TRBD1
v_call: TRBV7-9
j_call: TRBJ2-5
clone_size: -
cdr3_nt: TGTGCCAGCAGCGACAGGGAAGGTCTACAAGAGACCCAGTACTTC
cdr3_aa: CASSDREGLQETQYF

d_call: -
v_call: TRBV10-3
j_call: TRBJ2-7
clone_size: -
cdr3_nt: TGTGCCATCAGTGGGTCGGGAGTTTACGAGCAGTACTTC
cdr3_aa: CAISGSGVYEQYF

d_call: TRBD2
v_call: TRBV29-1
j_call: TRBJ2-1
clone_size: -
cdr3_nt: TGCAGCGTTGAAGAAGCGGGACGGAGCCCCTACGAGCAGTTCTTC
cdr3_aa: CSVEEAGRSPYEQFF

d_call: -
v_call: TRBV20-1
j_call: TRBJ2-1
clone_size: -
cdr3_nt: TGCAGTGCTAGTAAGGGGAATGAGCAGTTCTTC
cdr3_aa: CSASKGNEQFF

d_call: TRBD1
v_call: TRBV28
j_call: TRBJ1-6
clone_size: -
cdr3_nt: TGTGCCAGCAGTCGACAGGGGGCGCGGGGGCCCCTCCACTTT
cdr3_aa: CASSRQGARGPLHF

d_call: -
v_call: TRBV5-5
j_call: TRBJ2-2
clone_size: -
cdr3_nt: TGTGCCAGCAGCTTGGTTCACAGCCCGAACACCGGGGAGCTGTTTTTT
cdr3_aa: CASSLVHSPNTGELFF

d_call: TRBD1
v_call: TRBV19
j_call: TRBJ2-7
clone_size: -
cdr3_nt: TGTGCCAGTAGTGACCTGGCCGGGACAGGCCTCTACGAGCAGTACTTC
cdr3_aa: CASSDLAGTGLYEQYF

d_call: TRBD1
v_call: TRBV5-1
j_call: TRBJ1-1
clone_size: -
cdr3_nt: TGCGCCAGCAGCCTTGACAGGGGGGGACGCACTGAAGCTTTCTTT
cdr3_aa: CASSLDRGGRTEAFF

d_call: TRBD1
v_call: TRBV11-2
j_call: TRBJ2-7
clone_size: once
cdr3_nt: TGTGCCAGCAGCCAGATACAGGGGACCTACGAGCAGTACTTC
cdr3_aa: CASSQIQGTYEQYF

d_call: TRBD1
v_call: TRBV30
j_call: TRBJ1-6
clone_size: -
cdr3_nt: TGTGCCTGGAACTTGAACAGGGGGGGATCACCCCTCCACTTT
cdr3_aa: CAWNLNRGGSPLHF

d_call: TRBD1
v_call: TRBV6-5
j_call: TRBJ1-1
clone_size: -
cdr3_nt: TGTGCCAGCAGTTTCGGACAGGTGAACACTGAAGCTTTCTTT
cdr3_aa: CASSFGQVNTEAFF

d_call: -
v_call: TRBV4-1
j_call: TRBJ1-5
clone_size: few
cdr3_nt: TGCGCCAGCAGCCAGGGGAAACAGGGCCGCAATCAGCCCCAGCATTTT
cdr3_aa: CASSQGKQGRNQPQHF

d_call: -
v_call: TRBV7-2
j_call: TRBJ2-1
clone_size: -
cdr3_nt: TGTGCCAGCAGCGGATTCAATGAGCAGTTCTTC
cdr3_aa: CASSGFNEQFF

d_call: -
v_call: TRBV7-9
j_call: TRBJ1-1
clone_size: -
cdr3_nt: TGTGCCAGCAGCCCCCGAGGGGGATTCACTGAAGCTTTCTTT
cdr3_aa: CASSPRGGFTEAFF

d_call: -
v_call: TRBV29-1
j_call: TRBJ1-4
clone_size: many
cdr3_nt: TGCAGCGTCGCAGGGGTGGGGAAGGAAAAACTGTTTTTT
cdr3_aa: CSVAGVGKEKLFF

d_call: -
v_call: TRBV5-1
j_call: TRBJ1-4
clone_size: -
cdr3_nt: TGCGCCAGCAGCTGGGCAGGGGCTAATGAAAAACTGTTTTTT
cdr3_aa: CASSWAGANEKLFF

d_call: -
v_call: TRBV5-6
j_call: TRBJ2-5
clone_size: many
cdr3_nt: TGTGCCAGCAGCTTGGTTGCGGAGACCCAGTACTTC
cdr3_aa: CASSLVAETQYF

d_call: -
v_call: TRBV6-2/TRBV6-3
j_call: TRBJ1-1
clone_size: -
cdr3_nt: TGTGCCAGCAGTTATTTGCGGACTGAAGCTTTCTTT
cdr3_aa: CASSYLRTEAFF

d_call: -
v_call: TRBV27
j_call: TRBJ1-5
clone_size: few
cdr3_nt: TGTGCCAGCAGTTTCCGCGGGGGTGGAAGCAATCAGCCCCAGCATTTT
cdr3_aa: CASSFRGGGSNQPQHF

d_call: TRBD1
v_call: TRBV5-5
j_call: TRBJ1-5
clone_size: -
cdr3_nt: TGTGCCAGCAGCTTCGGACAGGGACGGAGCAATCAGCCCCAGCATTTT
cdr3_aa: CASSFGQGRSNQPQHF

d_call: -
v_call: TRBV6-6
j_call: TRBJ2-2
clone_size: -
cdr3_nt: TGTGCCAGCAGTCCACAGGGGAACACCGGGGAGCTGTTTTTT
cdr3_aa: CASSPQGNTGELFF

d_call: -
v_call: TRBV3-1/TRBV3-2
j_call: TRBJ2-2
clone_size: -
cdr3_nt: TGTGCCAGCAGCCAAGACTACAGCACCGGGGAGCTGTTTTTT
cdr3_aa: CASSQDYSTGELFF

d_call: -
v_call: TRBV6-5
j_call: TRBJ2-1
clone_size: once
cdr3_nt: TGTGCCACCGTACGTAGTGGCAGCAATGAGCAGTTCTTC
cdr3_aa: CATVRSGSNEQFF

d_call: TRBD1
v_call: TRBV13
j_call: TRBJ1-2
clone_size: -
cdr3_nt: TGTGCCAGCAGCAAAGACAGGGGAGCTAACTATGGCTACACCTTC
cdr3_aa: CASSKDRGANYGYTF

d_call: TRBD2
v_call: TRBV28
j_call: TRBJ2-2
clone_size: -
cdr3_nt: TGTGCCAGCAGTTTCTATAGCGGGAGCAACACCGGGGAGCTGTTTTTT
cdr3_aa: CASSFYSGSNTGELFF